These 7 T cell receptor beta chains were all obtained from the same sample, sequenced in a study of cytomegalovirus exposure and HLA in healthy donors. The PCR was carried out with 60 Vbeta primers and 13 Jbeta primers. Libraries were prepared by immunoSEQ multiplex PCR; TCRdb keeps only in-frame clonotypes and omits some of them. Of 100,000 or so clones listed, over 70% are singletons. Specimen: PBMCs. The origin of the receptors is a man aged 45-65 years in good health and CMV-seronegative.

The CDR3 bases are TGTGCCAGCAGTGAAGCCTGGGCCCGCTCCTACGAGCAGTACTTC. This gives the protein CASSEAWARSYEQYF. This sequence joins TRBV6-1 and TRBJ2-7, with no clear D. V lost 0 bases and J 0 bases, leaving 9 bases between the germline ends. Germline CDR1 is MNHNS and CDR2 is SASEGT. The CDR3 extends over 15 amino acids.

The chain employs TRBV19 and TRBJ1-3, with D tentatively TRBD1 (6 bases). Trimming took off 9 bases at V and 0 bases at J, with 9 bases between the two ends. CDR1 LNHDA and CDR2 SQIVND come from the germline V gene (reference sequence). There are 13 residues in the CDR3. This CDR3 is CASRQDSGNTIYF. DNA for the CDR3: TGTGCCAGCCGACAGGACTCTGGAAACACCATATATTTT.

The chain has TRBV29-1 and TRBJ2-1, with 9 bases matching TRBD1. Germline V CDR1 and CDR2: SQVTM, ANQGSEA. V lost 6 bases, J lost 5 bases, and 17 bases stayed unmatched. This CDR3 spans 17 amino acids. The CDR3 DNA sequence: TGCAGCGTATACATTGTCCCCGGGACAGGGATACACAATGAGCAGTTCTTC. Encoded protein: CSVYIVPGTGIHNEQFF.

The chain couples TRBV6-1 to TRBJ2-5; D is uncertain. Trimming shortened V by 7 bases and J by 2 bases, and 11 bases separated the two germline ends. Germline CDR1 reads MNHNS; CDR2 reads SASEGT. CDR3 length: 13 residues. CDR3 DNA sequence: TGTGCCAGCAAAATACAGCCTCAAGAGACCCAGTACTTC. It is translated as CASKIQPQETQYF.

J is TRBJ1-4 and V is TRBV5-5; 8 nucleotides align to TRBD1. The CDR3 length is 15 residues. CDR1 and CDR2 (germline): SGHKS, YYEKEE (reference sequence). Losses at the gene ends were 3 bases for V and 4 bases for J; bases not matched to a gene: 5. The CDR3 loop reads CASSYLDRVNEKLFF. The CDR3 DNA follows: TGTGCCAGCAGCTACCTGGACAGGGTTAATGAAAAACTGTTTTTT.

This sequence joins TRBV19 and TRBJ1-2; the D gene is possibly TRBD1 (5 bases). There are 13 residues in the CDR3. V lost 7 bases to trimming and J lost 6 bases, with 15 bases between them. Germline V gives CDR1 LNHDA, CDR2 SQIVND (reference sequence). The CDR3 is CASTGPGRHGYTF. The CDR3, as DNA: TGTGCCAGTACGGGGCCGGGGAGGCATGGCTACACCTTC. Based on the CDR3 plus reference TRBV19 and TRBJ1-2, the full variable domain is DGGITQSPKYLFRKEGQNVTLSCEQNLNHDAMYWYRQDPGQGLRLIYYSQIVNDFQKGDIAEGYSVSREKKESFPLTVTSAQKNPTAFYLCASTGPGRHGYTFGSGTRLTVV.

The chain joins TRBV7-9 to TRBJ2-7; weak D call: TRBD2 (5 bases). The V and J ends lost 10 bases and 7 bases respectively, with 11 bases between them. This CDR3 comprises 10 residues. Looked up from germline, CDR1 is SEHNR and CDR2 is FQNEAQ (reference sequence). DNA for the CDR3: TGTGCCACAGGCTCGGGGGAGCAGTACTTC. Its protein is CATGSGEQYF.